This T cell receptor (beta chain) originates from a study of blood T cells in healthy people across ages. Study context: Per two T cells, about one barcoded beta molecule was captured through template switching.

CDR3 size: 14 residues. The germline V gene encodes CDR1 DFQATT and CDR2 SNEGSKA (reference sequence). The ends were cut back, 0 bases at V and 10 bases at J, with 19 bases in the middle. As regards this clonotype: Its cognate antigen is unknown.

Using a J-beta primer mix together with a sample-barcoded 5' primer, a second PCR was run for roughly 6 to 11 cycles. TCRdb reprocessed the 5' RACE reads with MiXCR, giving one entry per CDR3 protein. The sample consists of some 1.4 million distinct CDR3 sequences, about 40% of them appearing once. The study's findings and limits: Naive CD4+ cell counts and diversity both ran higher in long-lived than in aged donors.

The chain couples TRBV20-1 to TRBJ2-7; D is ambiguous. The sample comprised blood. This receptor was identified in a young woman in good health. DNA for the CDR3: TGCAGTGCTAGAGATATACGGCGCCAAGAGGCCCAGTACTTC. It yields the protein CSARDIRRQEAQYF.